These 7 T cell receptor beta chains were sequenced from one sample in a study of tumor-infiltrating lymphocytes in localized non-small cell lung cancer. Sequencing used immunoSEQ multiplex PCR; TCRdb keeps in-frame clones, though not all of them. The table shows 3,000 to 4,000 clones, with less than 70% occurring only once. Sequencing was performed on uninvolved lung tissue not adjacent to the tumor. All receptors derive from a human donor with non-small cell lung cancer.

In its sample, this clone was seen a few times. This chain connects TRBV5-5 to TRBJ1-1, with a possible D match to TRBD1 (6 bases). Between the trimmed V and J ends, which lost 4 bases and 4 bases, there was a span of 20 bases. CDR3 length: 16 residues. Germline V gene data show CDR1 as SGHKS and CDR2 as YYEKEE (reference sequence). Written as DNA, the CDR3 is TGTGCCAGCAGCCCTAGGCAGGGCAGGGGTACCACTGAAGCTTTCTTT. Protein product: CASSPRQGRGTTEAFF.

The chain recombines TRBV30 with TRBJ1-5; D ambiguous. The V gene's germline CDR1 is GTSNPN and CDR2 SVGIG (reference sequence). The V and J ends lost 4 bases and 7 bases respectively, with 20 bases between them. CDR3 length: 15 amino acids. The CDR3 spells CAWTQGTSSDQPQHF. Written as DNA, the CDR3 is TGTGCCTGGACTCAAGGCACTTCCTCGGACCAGCCCCAGCATTTT.

V is TRBV19 and J is TRBJ1-2, with a tentative D call TRBD1 (6 bases). CDR1 LNHDA and CDR2 SQIVND come from the germline V gene (reference sequence). This CDR3 is built from 15 residues. The germline V and J ends were trimmed by 5 bases and 0 bases, with 13 bases remaining between them. The CDR3 DNA reads as TGTGCCAGTAGTTTGCCGGGACAAACTAACTATGGCTACACCTTC. It translates to CASSLPGQTNYGYTF.

This clone was seen more than once but under ten times. The V gene is TRBV6-7, the J gene TRBJ1-2, with D unresolved. TRBV6-7 is recorded as an ORF, its role being uncertain. CDR3 length: 11 amino acids. V dropped 4 bases and J dropped 8 bases, with 8 bases sitting between them. This CDR3 is CASSSLEGYTF. CDR3 DNA sequence: TGTGCCAGCAGTTCGTTGGAGGGCTACACCTTC.

The chain uses TRBV28 and TRBJ1-3, with D unresolved. Germline V CDR1 and CDR2: MDHEN, SYDVKM. The CDR3 contains 14 residues. With 4 bases removed from V and 2 bases from J, the gap between germline ends came to 9 bases. The CDR3 coding sequence is TGTGCCAGCAGTTCCATAAGGGCTGGAAACACCATATATTTT. This translates into CASSSIRAGNTIYF.

This clone was counted a few times. The J gene is TRBJ1-2, the V gene TRBV28; D might be TRBD1 (6 bases). Germline values: CDR1 MDHEN, CDR2 SYDVKM. Trimming removed 2 bases at V and 4 bases at J, with 17 bases between. This CDR3 is built from 16 residues. The CDR3 loop is CASSLQFSTGFYGYTF. As DNA, the CDR3 is TGTGCCAGCAGTTTACAATTTTCCACAGGGTTCTATGGCTACACCTTC.

The rearrangement joins TRBV10-3 to TRBJ2-7, with 9 bases fitting TRBD2. Losses at the gene ends were 2 bases for V and 3 bases for J; bases not matched to a gene: 5. This CDR3 has 15 amino acids. CDR1 and CDR2 (germline): ENHRY, SYGVKD. Written as DNA, the CDR3 is TGTGCCATCAGTGAGGGGCGGGGGGGCCTCTACGAGCAGTACTTC. Its protein is CAISEGRGGLYEQYF.